The 26 T cell receptor beta chains in this list originate from one sample, sequenced in a study of CD8 T cells in Susac syndrome. An amount of RNA that ranged from roughly 0.5 to 1 ug was reverse transcribed with random hexamers. In TCRdb, the immunoSEQ multiplex PCR reads were re-called with MiXCR into one record per CDR3 protein. Of 150,000 to 200,000 distinct CDR3 sequences detected, over 75% appear once; the ten largest clones hold about 0.1%. The source material was CD4+ T cells from PBMCs. The origin of the receptors is a human donor with Susac syndrome.

V is TRBV15 and J is TRBJ1-2; D possibly corresponds to TRBD1 (6 bases). Trimming cost V 1 base and J 3 bases, with 15 bases left between them. Germline assignment: CDR1 LNHNV and CDR2 YYDKDF (reference sequence). The CDR3 length is 16 residues. The CDR3 here is CATSRGEGRGDYGYTF. Here the CDR3 DNA reads TGTGCCACCAGCAGAGGGGAGGGCAGGGGCGACTATGGCTACACCTTC.

CDR3 sequence reads: CASSPALAGAPTDTQYF. The CDR3 DNA reads TGTGCCAGCTCACCGGCCTTAGCGGGGGCCCCCACAGATACGCAGTATTTT. The J gene is TRBJ2-3, the V gene TRBV18; the match to TRBD2 covers 9 bases. V trimming: 3 bases; J trimming: 2 bases; junction bases outside the gene matches: 9. The CDR3 contains 17 residues. The germline gives CDR1 KGHSH, CDR2 LQKENI.

The rearrangement uses TRBV6-2 or TRBV6-3 and TRBJ2-7, with D tentatively TRBD1 (6 bases). CDR3 length: 14 residues. CDR1 is MNHEY and CDR2 is SVGEGT in the germline V gene. V dropped 7 bases and J dropped 3 bases, with 16 bases sitting between them. The CDR3 loop is CASTHWGRNYEQYF. CDR3 nucleotides: TGTGCCAGCACCCACTGGGGGCGGAACTACGAGCAGTACTTC.

This clonotype was detected once. CDR3 DNA sequence: TGCAGTGCTAGAGATCTGGGGCGCGGGGAGACCCAGTACTTC. Translating it yields CSARDLGRGETQYF. The chain joins TRBV20-1 to TRBJ2-5; D could derive from TRBD1 or TRBD2 (5 bases each). Germline V lookup: CDR1 DFQATT, CDR2 SNEGSKA (reference sequence). V was trimmed by 0 bases and J by 5 bases, leaving 13 bases between them. This CDR3 spans 14 amino acids.

The chain combines TRBV4-1 with TRBJ2-5; 8 bases fit TRBD2. Germline V lookup: CDR1 MGHRA, CDR2 YSYEKL. The CDR3 spans 18 residues. Trimming at V came to 5 bases and at J to 5 bases, leaving 19 bases not matched to a gene. The chain's CDR3 is CASSFRSAGGPIMETQYF. The CDR3, as DNA: TGCGCCAGCAGCTTCCGTTCGGCGGGAGGCCCCATTATGGAGACCCAGTACTTC.

V is TRBV20-1 and J is TRBJ2-1, with 9 bases identical to TRBD1. CDR3 size: 17 residues. From germline, CDR1 is DFQATT and CDR2 SNEGSKA (reference sequence). V was clipped by 3 bases and J by 7 bases; unmatched bases: 16. CDR3 DNA sequence: TGCAGTGCTAGGTCCTGGGGACAGGGTCGGCTGGGGAATGAGCAGTTCTTC. The encoded protein is CSARSWGQGRLGNEQFF.

This rearrangement joins TRBV6-1 to TRBJ2-7; 8 nucleotides align to TRBD1. The germline gives CDR1 MNHNS, CDR2 SASEGT. The CDR3 is made up of 15 amino acids. Losses at the gene ends were 4 bases for V and 3 bases for J; bases not matched to a gene: 8. This chain's CDR3 is CASSGAGGPSYEQYF. The DNA for the CDR3 is TGTGCCAGCAGTGGAGCAGGGGGCCCAAGCTACGAGCAGTACTTC.

The rearrangement joins TRBV30 to TRBJ1-1; a weak D match, TRBD1 (5 bases). CDR3 length: 13 residues. The germline gives CDR1 GTSNPN, CDR2 SVGIG (reference sequence). Trimming took off 0 bases at V and 3 bases at J, with 8 bases between the two ends. The CDR3 sequence: CAWSVLGDTEAFF. The DNA for the CDR3 is TGTGCCTGGAGTGTTCTAGGGGACACTGAAGCTTTCTTT.

The chain is built from TRBV5-1 and TRBJ1-2, with D uncertain. Germline V lookup: CDR1 SGHRS, CDR2 YFSETQ. V was trimmed by 5 bases and J by 8 bases, leaving 19 bases between them. This CDR3 is 14 amino acids long. CDR3 amino acids: CASRVFDRAGGYTF. CDR3 nucleotides: TGCGCCAGCAGGGTATTTGACCGGGCTGGAGGCTACACCTTC.

This clonotype was recorded once. The gene calls are TRBV7-2 and TRBJ1-1, with unresolved D. Germline assignment: CDR1 SGHTA and CDR2 FQGNSA. V lost 1 base, J lost 9 bases, and 6 bases lay in between. The CDR3 totals 11 residues. The CDR3 DNA follows: TGTGCCAGCAGCTTAGGATGGAAAGCTTTCTTT. Its translation: CASSLGWKAFF.

The rearrangement links TRBV28 to TRBJ2-1; perhaps TRBD1 as D (6 bases). The length of the CDR3 is 12 residues. The germline CDR1 and CDR2 sequences are MDHEN and SYDVKM. Trimming took 3 bases from V and 9 from J, leaving 9 bases between them. CDR3 sequence reads: CASSFPDSEQFF. DNA of the CDR3: TGTGCCAGCAGTTTCCCGGACAGTGAGCAGTTCTTC.

V usage is TRBV3-1 and J usage is TRBJ2-5; unclear D gene. CDR1 is LGHDT, CDR2 YNNKEL, per germline (reference sequence). There are 14 residues in the CDR3. V was clipped by 4 bases and J by 5 bases, with 14 bases between them. Here the CDR3 DNA reads TGTGCCAGCAGCCTCGAGCCTTTAAAGGAGACCCAGTACTTC. Its translation is CASSLEPLKETQYF.

This chain connects TRBV4-1 to TRBJ1-6, with a possible D match to TRBD1 (5 bases). CDR1 is MGHRA and CDR2 is YSYEKL in the germline V gene. The CDR3 runs 16 residues. The V gene lost 5 bases and the J gene lost 2 bases, with 13 bases spanning the gap. The CDR3 nucleotides are TGCGCCAGCAGCGCCCCCCAGGGCCCCTATAATTCACCCCTCCACTTT. It is translated as CASSAPQGPYNSPLHF.

A few counts support this clonotype. This chain links TRBV11-2 with TRBJ2-1; D gene ambiguous. The CDR3 has 12 amino acids. The V end lost 4 bases, the J end lost 6 bases, and 7 bases lay between the germline ends. In germline, CDR1 is SGHAT, CDR2 FQNNGV. The CDR3 loop reads CASSSGGNEQFF. The CDR3 DNA is TGTGCCAGCAGCTCTGGTGGCAATGAGCAGTTCTTC.

The rearrangement uses TRBV6-5 and TRBJ1-2; no reliable D call. V was trimmed by 1 base and J by 3 bases, leaving 9 bases between them. Germline values: CDR1 MNHEY, CDR2 SVGAGI. The CDR3 runs to 14 residues. CDR3 region: CASSYYREDYGYTF. CDR3 coding DNA: TGTGCCAGCAGTTACTATCGGGAGGACTATGGCTACACCTTC.

The chain employs TRBV18 and TRBJ2-2; weak D call: TRBD1 (5 bases). Germline loops: CDR1 KGHSH, CDR2 LQKENI. V lost 1 base and J lost 6, with 12 bases in between. CDR3 length: 15 amino acids. In DNA, the CDR3 is TGTGCCAGCTCACCACAGGGGTCATCTTCCGGGGAGCTGTTTTTT. It yields the protein CASSPQGSSSGELFF.

This chain uses TRBV5-1 with TRBJ2-1; 10 nucleotides agree with TRBD2. Looked up from germline, CDR1 is SGHRS and CDR2 is YFSETQ. CDR3 length equals 15 residues. Trimming removed 2 bases from V and 3 bases from J; junction bases left unmatched: 2. The CDR3 coding sequence is TGCGCCAGCAGCTTTACTAGCGGGGACTACAATGAGCAGTTCTTC. This codes for CASSFTSGDYNEQFF. The complete variable domain, with remaining parts taken from reference TRBV5-1 and TRBJ2-1, reads KAGVTQTPRYLIKTRGQQVTLSCSPISGHRSVSWYQQTPGQGLQFLFEYFSETQRNKGNFPGRFSGRQFSNSRSEMNVSTLELGDSALYLCASSFTSGDYNEQFFGPGTRLTVL.

V usage is TRBV19 and J usage is TRBJ2-6; D is ambiguous. V lost 3 bases and J lost 0, with 6 bases in between. There are 15 residues in the CDR3. Germline V gene sequence: CDR1 LNHDA, CDR2 SQIVND (reference sequence). The CDR3 reads CASSILGSGANVLTF. CDR3 nucleotide sequence: TGTGCCAGTAGTATTCTAGGCTCTGGGGCCAACGTCCTGACTTTC.

The rearrangement joins TRBV6-5 to TRBJ2-7, with TRBD2 identical over 11 bases. V shed 6 bases and J 4 bases; nucleotides not matched to a gene: 8. Germline lookup yields CDR1 MNHEY and CDR2 SVGAGI. This CDR3 spans 15 amino acids. The CDR3 sequence is CASSILAGGGYEQYF. The DNA of the CDR3 is TGTGCCAGCAGCATATTAGCGGGAGGGGGATACGAGCAGTACTTC.

This chain connects TRBV5-1 to TRBJ1-1, with D perhaps TRBD1 (5 bases). The V gene's germline CDR1 is SGHRS and CDR2 YFSETQ. The CDR3 is made up of 14 amino acids. V lost 0 bases and J 7 bases, leaving 13 bases between the germline ends. CDR3 DNA: TGCGCCAGCAGCTTGGGGGACTCGCTTGATGAAGCTTTCTTT. It is translated as CASSLGDSLDEAFF.

The chain uses TRBV5-4 and TRBJ1-2; 7 positions match TRBD1. Germline CDR1 is SGHNT and CDR2 is YYREEE (reference sequence). J was trimmed by 5 bases and V by 6 bases; bases with no gene match: 10. The CDR3 totals 14 residues. Written as DNA, the CDR3 is TGTGCCAGCAACCACGGACAGGCCCCTTATGGCTACACCTTC. This gives the protein CASNHGQAPYGYTF. Combining the CDR3 with reference TRBV5-4 and TRBJ1-2 gives the whole variable domain ETGVTQSPTHLIKTRGQQVTLRCSSQSGHNTVSWYQQALGQGPQFIFQYYREEENGRGNFPPRFSGLQFPNYSSELNVNALELDDSALYLCASNHGQAPYGYTFGSGTRLTVV.

V is TRBV5-1 and J is TRBJ2-1; TRBD2 matches 13 bases. CDR1 is SGHRS, CDR2 YFSETQ, per germline. This CDR3 region has 16 residues. V was pared by 4 bases and J by 4 bases, with 5 bases of the junction left unmatched. CDR3 sequence: CASSVTSGRLYNEQFF. The CDR3 coding sequence is TGCGCCAGCAGCGTGACTAGCGGGAGGCTATACAATGAGCAGTTCTTC.

The chain employs TRBV6-2 or TRBV6-3 and TRBJ2-1, with TRBD2 matching over 7 bases. CDR3 length: 16 residues. The ends lost 10 bases at V and 9 bases at J; junction bases unmatched: 21. Germline CDR1 and CDR2: MNHEY and SVGEGT. Here the CDR3 DNA reads TGTGCCACCCTCAGACCACGCGGGACTAAACGGGGTGAGCAGTTCTTC. Encoded protein: CATLRPRGTKRGEQFF.

The J gene is TRBJ2-7, the V gene TRBV6-5; either TRBD1 or TRBD2 may fit D (5 bases each). This CDR3 is 14 amino acids long. Germline V CDR1 and CDR2: MNHEY, SVGAGI. Deletions cut 6 bases from V and 0 bases from J, with 12 bases between. In DNA form, the CDR3 reads TGTGCCAGCAGCCGGGGACGGGACTCCTACGAGCAGTACTTC. Translated, it gives CASSRGRDSYEQYF.

The count of this clonotype is one. This sequence joins TRBV7-2 and TRBJ2-1; the D gene is possibly TRBD2 (6 bases). V lost 6 bases and J 0 bases, leaving 12 bases between the germline ends. Germline-derived CDR1 and CDR2 are SGHTA and FQGNSA. The CDR3 is 15 amino acids. For the CDR3, the DNA is TGTGCCAGCAGATCGGGACTGAGCTCCTACAATGAGCAGTTCTTC. This gives the protein CASRSGLSSYNEQFF. Full variable domain (remainder filled in from reference TRBV7-2 and TRBJ2-1): GAGVSQSPSNKVTEKGKDVELRCDPISGHTALYWYRQSLGQGLEFLIYFQGNSAPDKSGLPSDRFSAERTGGSVSTLTIQRTQQEDSAVYLCASRSGLSSYNEQFFGPGTRLTVL.

The rearrangement uses TRBV6-5 and TRBJ1-1, with 9 nucleotides matching TRBD1. CDR3 length equals 15 residues. CDR1 is MNHEY, CDR2 SVGAGI, per germline. The V gene end was trimmed by 2 bases and the J gene end by 5 bases; junction bases not matched to a gene: 6. CDR3 residues: CASSYDGTGRTEAFF. The DNA of the CDR3 is TGTGCCAGCAGTTACGATGGGACAGGGAGAACTGAAGCTTTCTTT.